The present T cell receptor beta chain was sequenced within a study of T cells expressing NK-cell markers. Each CDR3 protein gets one entry in TCRdb, which reprocessed the 5' RACE reads and gives no DNA. The table for this sample gives 150,000 to 160,000 distinct CDR3 sequences. Source material: blood T cells: a sorted CD56 or NKG2C T cell subset, CD4+ or CD8+ T cells, or bulk PBMC T cells (not recorded which). The source is a woman between 50 and 59 years old in good health.

The CDR3 sequence: CASSPTGYTDTQYF. The chain employs TRBV16 and TRBJ2-3; TCRdb reports TRBD1, a call that lacks DNA to check it against. The CDR3 runs 14 residues. Germline CDR1 and CDR2: KGHSY and FQNENV. The whole variable domain, remainder taken from reference TRBV16 and TRBJ2-3, is GEEVAQTPKHLVRGEGQKAKLYCAPIKGHSYVFWYQQVLKNEFKFLISFQNENVFDETGMPKERFSAKCLPNSPCSLEIQATKLEDSAVYFCASSPTGYTDTQYFGPGTRLTVL.